These 22 T cell receptor beta chains were sequenced from one sample in a study of vaccination effects on CD4 cells after COVID-19. Following an approximately ten-day culture, CD4+ T cells were purified. Each participant was given two doses of one vaccine (BNT162b2 or mRNA-1273). Antigens for these TCRs are unknown. Clones were sequenced by immunoSEQ multiplex PCR, and TCRdb holds only the in-frame ones, with some missing. In the table there are about 40,000 clones, about two thirds of which are singletons. The sample here was CD4+ T cells from PBMCs cultured without peptide, taken after COVID-19 vaccination. The receptor set was obtained from a human donor who received a COVID-19 vaccine.

The chain couples TRBV7-8 to TRBJ2-3; TRBD1 aligns across 7 bases. V shed 3 bases, J shed 14 bases, and the junction held 8 bases outside the gene matches. Germline values: CDR1 SGHVS, CDR2 FQNEAQ. The length of the CDR3 is 12 residues. CDR3 protein: CASSFIGTDSYF. DNA of the CDR3: TGTGCCAGCAGCTTTATCGGGACAGATTCGTATTTT.

The gene calls are TRBV5-1 and TRBJ1-1; 10 bases fit TRBD1. The CDR3 length is 16 residues. The germline V gene has CDR1 SGHRS and CDR2 YFSETQ. J lost 2 bases, V lost 1 base, and 5 bases had no gene match. In DNA, the CDR3 is TGCGCCAGCAGCTTGATGGGACAGGGGATTAACACTGAAGCTTTCTTT. Translated: CASSLMGQGINTEAFF.

This chain connects TRBV12-3 or TRBV12-4 to TRBJ1-1, with a possible D match to TRBD1 (6 bases). V lost 3 bases and J lost 3, with 8 bases in between. The CDR3 is 13 amino acids. As DNA, the CDR3 is TGTGCCAGCAGTTTTAAGGGGGACACTGAAGCTTTCTTT. Translation: CASSFKGDTEAFF.

The rearrangement links TRBV5-1 to TRBJ2-1, with 7 bases aligning to TRBD1. Germline CDR1 SGHRS, CDR2 YFSETQ. J was trimmed by 5 bases and V by 4 bases; bases with no gene match: 9. The CDR3 runs to 15 residues. As DNA, the CDR3 is TGCGCCAGCAGCAACGGTGGGACAGCAAACAATGAGCAGTTCTTC. Amino acids: CASSNGGTANNEQFF.

The chain recombines TRBV11-3 with TRBJ2-7, with D unresolved. CDR3 size: 13 residues. Germline V CDR1 and CDR2: SGHNT, YENEEA. V was cut by 1 base and J by 7 bases, with 11 bases left in between. The DNA for the CDR3 is TGTGCCAGCAGCTTAGGACCAGGAAGGGAGCAGTACTTC. It translates to CASSLGPGREQYF.

The V gene is TRBV6-5, the J gene TRBJ1-3; D call uncertain. CDR1 MNHEY and CDR2 SVGAGI come from the germline V gene. The CDR3 is made up of 15 amino acids. Trimming removed 5 bases at V and 3 bases at J, with 14 bases between. The CDR3 coding sequence is TGTGCCAGCAGTCCCCCGGGGAGGAATGGAAACACCATATATTTT. This gives the protein CASSPPGRNGNTIYF.

The chain combines TRBV30 with TRBJ1-5; a possible D gene is TRBD1 (5 bases). The CDR3 has 13 amino acids. Germline CDR1 GTSNPN, CDR2 SVGIG (reference sequence). V shed 0 bases and J shed 6 bases, with 9 bases lying between them. The CDR3 is CAWSVPGRQPQHF. CDR3 sequence (DNA): TGTGCCTGGAGTGTACCAGGGCGTCAGCCCCAGCATTTT.

This clone has just a few counts. The chain joins TRBV3-1 (or the pseudogene TRBV3-2) to TRBJ2-7; 7 bases match TRBD2. Trimming took 4 bases from V and 2 from J; bases not matched to a gene: 2. Germline V lookup: CDR1 LGHDT, CDR2 YNNKEL (reference sequence). The CDR3 consists of 13 residues. CDR3 sequence: CASSLLAAYEQYF. CDR3 nucleotides: TGTGCCAGCAGCCTCCTAGCGGCCTACGAGCAGTACTTC.

The chain uses TRBV7-9 and TRBJ1-2, with a possible D match to TRBD1 (5 bases). The CDR3 is 14 amino acids. CDR1 SEHNR and CDR2 FQNEAQ come from the germline V gene (reference sequence). Trimming stripped 5 bases from V and 9 bases from J, with 19 bases between. This chain's CDR3 is CASSQTETGSSYTF. The CDR3 region has the DNA TGTGCCAGCAGCCAGACAGAAACCGGTTCAAGCTACACCTTC.

This clone was seen only a few times. This rearrangement joins TRBV4-1 to TRBJ1-2, with 7 bases aligning to TRBD1. Per the germline V gene, CDR1 is MGHRA and CDR2 is YSYEKL. The CDR3 has 13 amino acids. The V gene end was trimmed by 6 bases and the J gene end by 4 bases; junction bases not matched to a gene: 5. The CDR3 loop is CASSLDRTYGYTF. CDR3 bases: TGCGCCAGCAGTCTGGACAGGACCTATGGCTACACCTTC.

The table lists this clone with a few counts. The chain links TRBV5-8 to TRBJ2-5; tentative D call: TRBD2 (6 bases). Per the germline V gene, CDR1 is SGHTS and CDR2 is YDEGEE. The CDR3 extends over 15 amino acids. V was pared by 2 bases and J by 2 bases, with 13 bases between. The CDR3 region has the DNA TGTGCCAGCAGCTTTGGCCGGGGGATGCAAGAGACCCAGTACTTC. Amino acid sequence: CASSFGRGMQETQYF.

The genes are TRBV7-9 and TRBJ2-4, with D possibly matching TRBD1 (6 bases). This CDR3 is built from 17 residues. V lost 3 bases, J lost 6 bases, and 21 bases lay in between. Germline CDR1 is SEHNR and CDR2 is FQNEAQ (reference sequence). The CDR3 region is CASSFPDRGRGGNIQYF. In DNA form, the CDR3 reads TGTGCCAGCAGCTTCCCGGACAGAGGGAGAGGAGGAAACATTCAGTACTTC.

V usage is TRBV11-2 and J usage is TRBJ1-1; unclear D gene. The CDR3 runs to 13 residues. V shed 5 bases and J shed 8 bases, with 15 bases lying between them. Germline V gene lookup returns CDR1 SGHAT and CDR2 FQNNGV. DNA of the CDR3: TGTGCCAGCAGCCTTAGCGCGAGGCTAGAAGCTTTCTTT. Translated: CASSLSARLEAFF.

This clone was recorded once. V and J are TRBV3-1 (or the pseudogene TRBV3-2) and TRBJ2-5; TRBD2 matches 16 bases. Germline V lookup: CDR1 LGHDT, CDR2 YNNKEL (reference sequence). The CDR3 covers 21 residues. The junction had 18 bases not matched to a gene; V was cut back by 1 base and J by 7 bases. The CDR3 DNA is TGTGCCAGCAGCCAAGTCCCCCTACCGGGACTAGCGGGGGGGCGTTCCGGGACCCAGTACTTC. The encoded protein is CASSQVPLPGLAGGRSGTQYF.

The chain couples TRBV14 to TRBJ2-5; a possible D gene is TRBD2 (6 bases). The V gene lost 3 bases and the J gene lost 0 bases, with 11 bases spanning the gap. The CDR3 length is 15 residues. Germline-derived CDR1 and CDR2 are SGHDN and FVKESK. This CDR3 is CASSHLRGNQETQYF. The DNA for the CDR3 is TGTGCCAGCAGCCACTTACGGGGGAACCAAGAGACCCAGTACTTC.

The table lists this clone with a few counts. This chain connects TRBV3-1 (or the pseudogene TRBV3-2) to TRBJ2-5; the match to TRBD2 covers 8 bases. V shed 4 bases and J 9 bases; nucleotides not matched to a gene: 13. Germline CDR1 is LGHDT and CDR2 is YNNKEL (reference sequence). The CDR3 totals 15 residues. CDR3 coding DNA: TGTGCCAGCAGCCCAACCGGACTAGCAATGGGAGCCCAGTACTTC. The encoded protein is CASSPTGLAMGAQYF.

The chain employs TRBV2 and TRBJ1-1; D possibly corresponds to TRBD1 (5 bases). Germline V gene lookup returns CDR1 SNHLY and CDR2 FYNNEI. This CDR3 contains 12 residues. Trimming took off 7 bases at V and 7 bases at J, with 13 bases between the two ends. The CDR3 sequence: CASNSGTGEAFF. The CDR3 DNA reads TGTGCCAGCAATTCAGGGACGGGTGAAGCTTTCTTT. Combining the CDR3 with reference TRBV2 and TRBJ1-1 gives the whole variable domain EPEVTQTPSHQVTQMGQEVILRCVPISNHLYFYWYRQILGQKVEFLVSFYNNEISEKSEIFDDQFSVERPDGSNFTLKIRSTKLEDSAMYFCASNSGTGEAFFGQGTRLTVV.

This clone has just a few counts. The V call is TRBV5-1, the J call TRBJ2-7; tentative D call: TRBD1 (5 bases). The V gene's germline CDR1 is SGHRS and CDR2 YFSETQ. Trimming removed 0 bases at V and 0 bases at J, with 7 bases between. CDR3 length: 14 amino acids. CDR3 nucleotide sequence: TGCGCCAGCAGCTTGGGGACAAACTCCTACGAGCAGTACTTC. Its translation: CASSLGTNSYEQYF.

The J gene is TRBJ1-1, the V gene TRBV20-1; no clear D. Trimming cost V 6 bases and J 7 bases, with 12 bases left between them. This CDR3 has 11 amino acids. Germline CDR1 and CDR2: DFQATT and SNEGSKA (reference sequence). The CDR3 here is CSAERAIEAFF. CDR3 in DNA: TGCAGTGCAGAAAGGGCGATTGAAGCTTTCTTT.

The chain has TRBV5-1 and TRBJ2-1; D may match TRBD1 or TRBD2 (5 bases each). V was pared by 0 bases and J by 9 bases, with 19 bases between. Germline V lookup: CDR1 SGHRS, CDR2 YFSETQ. The CDR3 has 16 amino acids. The CDR3 nucleotides read TGCGCCAGCAGCTTGGCCGGGGCCTCCCTGGGCGGTGAGCAGTTCTTC. As protein: CASSLAGASLGGEQFF.

The chain is built from TRBV4-1 and TRBJ2-4; TRBD2 aligns across 8 bases. The ends lost 1 base at V and 3 bases at J; junction bases unmatched: 2. This CDR3 is built from 15 residues. Germline CDR1 is MGHRA and CDR2 is YSYEKL. The CDR3 reads CASSQGRGGKNIQYF. In DNA, the CDR3 is TGCGCCAGCAGCCAAGGACGGGGGGGCAAAAACATTCAGTACTTC.

J is TRBJ2-7 and V is TRBV29-1; no clear D gene. The CDR3 has 16 amino acids. Trimming took off 5 bases at V and 0 bases at J, with 20 bases between the two ends. The germline V gene has CDR1 SQVTM and CDR2 ANQGSEA. The DNA for the CDR3 is TGCAGCGTTTCTAAACGAACTGGCAGTATCTCCTACGAGCAGTACTTC. Amino acids: CSVSKRTGSISYEQYF.